Each of the 22 T cell receptor beta chains below was sequenced from the same sample in a study of cytomegalovirus exposure and HLA in healthy donors. The PCR employed 60 Vbeta primers together with 13 Jbeta primers. The data were produced by immunoSEQ multiplex PCR, yet TCRdb's version contains in-frame clones alone and is incomplete. Among around 91,000 clones listed, 78% were seen once. The sample comprised PBMCs. The receptors stem from a middle-aged woman in good health and CMV-seropositive.

J is TRBJ2-1 and V is TRBV7-9, with 12 nucleotides matching TRBD2. Germline V gives CDR1 SEHNR, CDR2 FQNEAQ (reference sequence). The CDR3 has 17 residues. V was pared by 3 bases and J by 4 bases, with 7 bases of the junction left unmatched. CDR3 nucleotides: TGTGCCAGCAGCTTGTACGGACTAGCGGGAAAGTACAATGAGCAGTTCTTC. This codes for CASSLYGLAGKYNEQFF.

The chain joins TRBV7-2 to TRBJ2-5, with D perhaps TRBD2 (6 bases). Per germline, CDR1 SGHTA and CDR2 FQGNSA. CDR3 size: 14 residues. V shed 5 bases and J shed 5 bases, with 15 bases lying between them. The CDR3 sequence: CASSPQTSEETQYF. For the CDR3, the DNA is TGTGCCAGCAGCCCCCAGACTAGTGAGGAGACCCAGTACTTC.

V is TRBV10-3 and J is TRBJ2-7; a weak D match, TRBD1 (6 bases). The germline CDR1 and CDR2 sequences are ENHRY and SYGVKD. With 6 bases removed from V and 3 bases from J, the gap between germline ends came to 18 bases. The CDR3 is made up of 15 amino acids. CDR3 sequence (DNA): TGTGCCATCAGCCCAGGGGTATCTTACGGCTACGAGCAGTACTTC. Translated: CAISPGVSYGYEQYF.

V usage is TRBV4-1 and J usage is TRBJ1-1; TRBD1 agrees at 9 bases. V shed 4 bases and J 1 base; nucleotides not matched to a gene: 7. Germline-derived CDR1 and CDR2 are MGHRA and YSYEKL. This CDR3 is 16 amino acids long. CDR3 residues: CASSRDRGMGNTEAFF. The CDR3 nucleotides are TGCGCCAGCAGCCGAGACAGGGGGATGGGGAACACTGAAGCTTTCTTT.

The chain recombines TRBV30 with TRBJ2-2; no clear D. V lost 1 base, J lost 0 bases, and 3 bases lay in between. Germline CDR1 GTSNPN, CDR2 SVGIG (reference sequence). The CDR3 is 13 residues long. CDR3 sequence: CAWSGPNTGELFF. The CDR3 DNA is TGTGCCTGGAGTGGGCCGAACACCGGGGAGCTGTTTTTT. Together with reference TRBV30 and TRBJ2-2, the CDR3 gives the full variable domain: SQTIHQWPATLVQPVGSPLSLECTVEGTSNPNLYWYRQAAGRGLQLLFYSVGIGQISSEVPQNLSASRPQDRQFILSSKKLLLSDSGFYLCAWSGPNTGELFFGEGSRLTVL.

V usage is TRBV28 and J usage is TRBJ1-1, with 10 bases that match TRBD1. The CDR3 is made up of 15 amino acids. Germline assignment: CDR1 MDHEN and CDR2 SYDVKM. The junction had 12 bases not matched to a gene; V was cut back by 7 bases and J by 7 bases. The chain's CDR3 is CASTSPDRGLDEAFF. The CDR3 DNA reads TGTGCCAGCACTTCCCCAGACAGGGGGCTCGATGAAGCTTTCTTT. Filled out from reference TRBV28 and TRBJ1-1, the complete variable domain reads DVKVTQSSRYLVKRTGEKVFLECVQDMDHENMFWYRQDPGLGLRLIYFSYDVKMKEKGDIPEGYSVSREKKERFSLILESASTNQTSMYLCASTSPDRGLDEAFFGQGTRLTVV.

The gene calls are TRBV19 and TRBJ1-5; no firm D call. In germline, CDR1 is LNHDA, CDR2 SQIVND (reference sequence). With 3 bases removed from V and 1 base from J, the gap between germline ends came to 13 bases. The CDR3 is made up of 16 amino acids. The CDR3 DNA reads as TGTGCCAGTAGTATTTACGAGGTGGCAAGCAATCAGCCCCAGCATTTT. Translated: CASSIYEVASNQPQHF.

J is TRBJ2-7 and V is TRBV19, with 10 bases lining up with TRBD2. There are 15 residues in the CDR3. Germline V lookup: CDR1 LNHDA, CDR2 SQIVND (reference sequence). V dropped 6 bases and J dropped 2; count of bases not matched to a gene: 7. The CDR3 reads CASRVASGSAYEQYF. DNA for the CDR3: TGTGCCAGTAGAGTAGCTAGCGGGAGCGCCTACGAGCAGTACTTC.

The rearrangement uses TRBV6-4 and TRBJ2-1, with D perhaps matching TRBD2 (5 bases). Germline lookup yields CDR1 MRHNA and CDR2 SNTAGT. Trimming stripped 4 bases from V and 3 bases from J, with 13 bases between. CDR3 size: 15 residues. The CDR3 DNA reads TGTGCCAGCAGTGGAGATGGAGGACGCTACAATGAGCAGTTCTTC. This encodes CASSGDGGRYNEQFF.

The chain has TRBV29-1 and TRBJ1-2; D is perhaps TRBD1 (5 bases). Deletions cut 4 bases from V and 0 bases from J, with 15 bases between. Germline V gene data show CDR1 as SQVTM and CDR2 as ANQGSEA. This CDR3 spans 15 amino acids. The CDR3 DNA sequence: TGCAGCGTTGGACCCGACAGCAAAACTAACTATGGCTACACCTTC. It specifies CSVGPDSKTNYGYTF.

The chain has TRBV7-6 and TRBJ2-2, with 7 bases that match TRBD2. This CDR3 has 17 amino acids. CDR1 is SGHVS, CDR2 FNYEAQ, per germline. J was trimmed by 5 bases and V by 3 bases; bases with no gene match: 12. The CDR3 loop reads CASSFNLAARITGELFF. The CDR3 bases are TGTGCCAGCAGCTTCAATCTAGCGGCTAGGATAACCGGGGAGCTGTTTTTT.

The rearrangement links TRBV5-5 to TRBJ2-2; TRBD1 agrees at 7 bases. Trimming removed 0 bases from V and 4 bases from J; junction bases left unmatched: 6. Per germline, CDR1 SGHKS and CDR2 YYEKEE (reference sequence). The length of the CDR3 is 16 residues. CDR3 bases: TGTGCCAGCAGCTTGGATTGGACAGGACCCACCGGGGAGCTGTTTTTT. Translated: CASSLDWTGPTGELFF.

DNA for the CDR3: TGTGCCAGCAGCGAGGACTCGAGCTCCTACAATGAGCAGTTCTTC. Amino acid sequence: CASSEDSSSYNEQFF. The V call is TRBV2, the J call TRBJ2-1; a possible D gene is TRBD2 (5 bases). There are 15 residues in the CDR3. From germline, CDR1 is SNHLY and CDR2 FYNNEI. With 6 bases removed from V and 0 bases from J, the gap between germline ends came to 12 bases.

This chain uses TRBV7-2 with TRBJ2-3; tentative D call: TRBD2 (6 bases). V lost 6 bases and J 4 bases, leaving 17 bases between the germline ends. The CDR3 is made up of 15 amino acids. Germline-derived CDR1 and CDR2 are SGHTA and FQGNSA. CDR3 nucleotide sequence: TGTGCCAGCAGGCAAAGGGCGGGATGGGCAGATACGCAGTATTTT. Translation: CASRQRAGWADTQYF.

The chain is built from TRBV7-9 and TRBJ2-5; TRBD1 matches at 11 bases. J gave up 5 bases and V 5 bases, and 4 bases lay outside the gene matches. The CDR3 totals 14 residues. The germline V gene encodes CDR1 SEHNR and CDR2 FQNEAQ (reference sequence). CDR3 sequence reads: CASSRDRGAETQYF. CDR3 nucleotides: TGTGCCAGCAGCAGGGACAGGGGGGCCGAGACCCAGTACTTC. The whole variable domain, filled in from reference TRBV7-9 and TRBJ2-5, reads DTGVSQNPRHKITKRGQNVTFRCDPISEHNRLYWYRQTLGQGPEFLTYFQNEAQLEKSRLLSDRFSAERPKGSFSTLEIQRTEQGDSAMYLCASSRDRGAETQYFGPGTRLLVL.

The chain carries TRBV7-2 and TRBJ2-5; D unclear. Germline V gene data show CDR1 as SGHTA and CDR2 as FQGNSA. The CDR3 consists of 11 residues. The V gene lost 3 bases and the J gene lost 7 bases, with 6 bases spanning the gap. The CDR3 DNA reads TGTGCCAGCAGCTTCTCTCTGACCCAGTACTTC. Translated: CASSFSLTQYF.

Ten or more counts support this clone. The DNA for the CDR3 is TGTGCCAGCAGCCAAGAGAGTCCCAGCACAGATACGCAGTATTTT. The encoded protein is CASSQESPSTDTQYF. V and J are TRBV4-2 and TRBJ2-3; D uncertain. The CDR3 consists of 15 residues. Germline V gene lookup returns CDR1 LGHNA and CDR2 YNFKEQ. V was shortened by 0 bases and J by 0 bases, with 7 bases between the two germline ends.

The chain's CDR3 is CASSPRDRTSAVTEAFF. Written as DNA, the CDR3 is TGTGCCAGCAGCCCTCGGGACAGAACTTCCGCGGTGACTGAAGCTTTCTTT. V and J are TRBV7-9 and TRBJ1-1, with 7 nucleotides matching TRBD1. Germline assignment: CDR1 SEHNR and CDR2 FQNEAQ (reference sequence). The ends lost 5 bases at V and 5 bases at J; junction bases unmatched: 17. The CDR3 length is 17 residues.

The rearrangement uses TRBV19 and TRBJ1-5; D uncertain. The germline V gene encodes CDR1 LNHDA and CDR2 SQIVND (reference sequence). CDR3 length: 14 amino acids. Trimming removed 4 bases from V and 2 bases from J, with 9 bases in between. CDR3 in DNA: TGTGCCAGTAGTACCCGGGGTCGCAATCAGCCCCAGCATTTT. It encodes CASSTRGRNQPQHF.

V gene TRBV19 combines with J gene TRBJ1-1; TRBD1 aligns across 9 bases. V lost 6 bases, J lost 2 bases, and 7 bases stayed unmatched. Germline V gene lookup returns CDR1 LNHDA and CDR2 SQIVND (reference sequence). This CDR3 is 15 amino acids long. The CDR3 is CASRQPGQGNTEAFF. DNA for the CDR3: TGTGCCAGTAGGCAGCCGGGACAGGGAAACACTGAAGCTTTCTTT.

J is TRBJ2-6 and V is TRBV6-6, with D possibly matching TRBD1 (6 bases). This CDR3 region has 13 residues. Trimming left V 7 bases short and J 2 bases short, with 6 bases between. Per the germline V gene, CDR1 is MNHNY and CDR2 is SVGAGI (reference sequence). The CDR3 region is CASTGAGANVLTF. The CDR3 bases are TGTGCCAGCACAGGGGCTGGGGCCAACGTCCTGACTTTC.

The gene calls are TRBV28 and TRBJ2-6, with TRBD2 matching 8 bases. CDR1 and CDR2 (germline): MDHEN, SYDVKM. CDR3 size: 21 residues. The trim removed 4 bases at V and 0 bases at J, leaving 17 bases unmatched. The CDR3 DNA sequence: TGTGCCAGCAGTTCAACGGGAGGGGGACCGCCCCCTAGCTCTGGGGCCAACGTCCTGACTTTC. Protein product: CASSSTGGGPPPSSGANVLTF. The full variable domain, rest sourced from reference TRBV28 and TRBJ2-6, is DVKVTQSSRYLVKRTGEKVFLECVQDMDHENMFWYRQDPGLGLRLIYFSYDVKMKEKGDIPEGYSVSREKKERFSLILESASTNQTSMYLCASSSTGGGPPPSSGANVLTFGAGSRLTVL.